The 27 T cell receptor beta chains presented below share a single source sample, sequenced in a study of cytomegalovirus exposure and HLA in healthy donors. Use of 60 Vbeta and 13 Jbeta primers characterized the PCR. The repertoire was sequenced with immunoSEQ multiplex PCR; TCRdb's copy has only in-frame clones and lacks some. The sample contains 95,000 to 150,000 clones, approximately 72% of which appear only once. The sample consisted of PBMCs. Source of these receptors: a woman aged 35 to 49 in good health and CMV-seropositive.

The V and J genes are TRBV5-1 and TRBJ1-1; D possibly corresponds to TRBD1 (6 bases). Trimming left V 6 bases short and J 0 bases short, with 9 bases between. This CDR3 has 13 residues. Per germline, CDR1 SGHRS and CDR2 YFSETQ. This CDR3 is CASNREMNTEAFF. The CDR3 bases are TGCGCCAGCAACAGGGAAATGAACACTGAAGCTTTCTTT.

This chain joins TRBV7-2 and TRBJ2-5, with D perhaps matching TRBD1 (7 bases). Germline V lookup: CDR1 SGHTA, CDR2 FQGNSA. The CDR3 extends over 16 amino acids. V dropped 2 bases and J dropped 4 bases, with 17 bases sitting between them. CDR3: CASSLRRQGGRETQYF. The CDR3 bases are TGTGCCAGCAGCTTACGTAGACAGGGAGGCCGAGAGACCCAGTACTTC.

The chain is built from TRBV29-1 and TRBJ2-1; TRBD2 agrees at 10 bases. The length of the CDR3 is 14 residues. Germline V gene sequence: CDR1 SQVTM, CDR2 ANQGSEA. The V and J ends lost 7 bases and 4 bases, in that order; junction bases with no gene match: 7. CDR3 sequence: CSATGTSVYNEQFF. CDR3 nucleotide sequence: TGCAGCGCAACCGGGACTAGCGTATACAATGAGCAGTTCTTC.

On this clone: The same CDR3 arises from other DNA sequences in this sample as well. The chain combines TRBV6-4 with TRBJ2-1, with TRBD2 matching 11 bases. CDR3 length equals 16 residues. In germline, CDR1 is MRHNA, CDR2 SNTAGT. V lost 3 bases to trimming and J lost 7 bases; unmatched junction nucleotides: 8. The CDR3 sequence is CASSEGVAGGPNEQFF. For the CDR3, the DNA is TGTGCCAGCAGTGAGGGAGTAGCGGGGGGGCCAAATGAGCAGTTCTTC.

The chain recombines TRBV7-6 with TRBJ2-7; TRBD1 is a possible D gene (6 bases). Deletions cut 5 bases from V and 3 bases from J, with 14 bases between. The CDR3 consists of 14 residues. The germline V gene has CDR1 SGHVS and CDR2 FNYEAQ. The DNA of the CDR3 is TGTGCCAGCAGCCCCGAGGTAGGGGGCTACGAGCAGTACTTC. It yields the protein CASSPEVGGYEQYF.

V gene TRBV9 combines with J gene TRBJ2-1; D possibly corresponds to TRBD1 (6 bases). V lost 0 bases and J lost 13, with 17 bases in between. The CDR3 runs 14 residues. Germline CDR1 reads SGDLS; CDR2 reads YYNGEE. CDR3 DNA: TGTGCCAGCAGCGTAGGAGGTGGGGGCACGAACCAGTTCTTC. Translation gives CASSVGGGGTNQFF.

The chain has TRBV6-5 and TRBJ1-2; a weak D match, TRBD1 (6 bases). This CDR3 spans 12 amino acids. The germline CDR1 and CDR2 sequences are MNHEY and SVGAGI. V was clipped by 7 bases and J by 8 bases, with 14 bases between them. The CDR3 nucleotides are TGTGCCAGCAAAAAAAGGGACAACGGCTACACCTTC. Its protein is CASKKRDNGYTF.

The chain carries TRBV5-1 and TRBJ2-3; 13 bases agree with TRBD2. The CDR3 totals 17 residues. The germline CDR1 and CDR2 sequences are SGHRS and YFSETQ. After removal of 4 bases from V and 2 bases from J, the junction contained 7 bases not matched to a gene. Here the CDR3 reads CASSATSGGPSTDTQYF. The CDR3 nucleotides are TGCGCCAGCAGCGCGACTAGCGGGGGGCCTTCCACAGATACGCAGTATTTT.

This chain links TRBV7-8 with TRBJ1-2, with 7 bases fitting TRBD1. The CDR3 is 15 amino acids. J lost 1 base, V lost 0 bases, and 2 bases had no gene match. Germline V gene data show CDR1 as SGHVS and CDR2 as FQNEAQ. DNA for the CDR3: TGTGCCAGCAGCTTAGCCCAGGGGGTTAACTATGGCTACACCTTC. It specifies CASSLAQGVNYGYTF.

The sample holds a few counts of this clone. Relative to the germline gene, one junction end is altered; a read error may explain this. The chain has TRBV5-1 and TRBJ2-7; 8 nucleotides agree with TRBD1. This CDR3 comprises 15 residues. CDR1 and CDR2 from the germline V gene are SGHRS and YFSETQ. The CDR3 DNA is TGCGCCAGCAGGTTGGACAGGGCGGTCGGTGTGGAGCAGTACTTC. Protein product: CASRLDRAVGVEQYF. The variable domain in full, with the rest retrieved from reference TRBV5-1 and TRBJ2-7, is KAGVTQTPRYLIKTRGQQVTLSCSPISGHRSVSWYQQTPGQGLQFLFEYFSETQRNKGNFPGRFSGRQFSNSRSEMNVSTLELGDSALYLCASRLDRAVGVEQYFGPGTRLTVT.

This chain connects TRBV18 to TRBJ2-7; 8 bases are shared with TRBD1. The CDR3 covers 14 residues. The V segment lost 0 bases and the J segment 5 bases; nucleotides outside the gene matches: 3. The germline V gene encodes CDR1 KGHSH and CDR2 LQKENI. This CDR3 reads CASSPPPGGHEQYF. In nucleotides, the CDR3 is TGTGCCAGCTCACCACCCCCAGGGGGCCACGAGCAGTACTTC.

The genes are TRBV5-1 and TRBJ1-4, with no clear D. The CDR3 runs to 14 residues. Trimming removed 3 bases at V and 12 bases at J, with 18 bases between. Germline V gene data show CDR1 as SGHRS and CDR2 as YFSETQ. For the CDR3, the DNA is TGCGCCAGCAGCTCTGATAGACTAGGAGGCGAACTGTTTTTT. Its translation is CASSSDRLGGELFF.

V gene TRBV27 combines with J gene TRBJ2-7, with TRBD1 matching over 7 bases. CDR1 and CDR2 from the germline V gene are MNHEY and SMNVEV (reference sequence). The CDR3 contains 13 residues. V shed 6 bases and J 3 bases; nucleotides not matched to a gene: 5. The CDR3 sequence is CASSGQAYYEQYF. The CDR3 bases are TGTGCCAGCAGCGGACAGGCCTACTACGAGCAGTACTTC.

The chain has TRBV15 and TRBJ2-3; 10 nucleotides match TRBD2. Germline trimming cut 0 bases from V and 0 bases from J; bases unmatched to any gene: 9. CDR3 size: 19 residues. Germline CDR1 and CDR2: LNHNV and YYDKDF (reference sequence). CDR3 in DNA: TGTGCCACCAGCAGAGATCGAATAATAGCGGGGGGTAGCACAGATACGCAGTATTTT. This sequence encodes CATSRDRIIAGGSTDTQYF.

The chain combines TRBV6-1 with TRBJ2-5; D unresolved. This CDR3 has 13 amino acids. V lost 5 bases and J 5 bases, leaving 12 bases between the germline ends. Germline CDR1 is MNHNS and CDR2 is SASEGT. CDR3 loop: CASSNLDTETQYF. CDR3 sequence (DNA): TGTGCCAGCAGTAACCTTGACACCGAGACCCAGTACTTC.

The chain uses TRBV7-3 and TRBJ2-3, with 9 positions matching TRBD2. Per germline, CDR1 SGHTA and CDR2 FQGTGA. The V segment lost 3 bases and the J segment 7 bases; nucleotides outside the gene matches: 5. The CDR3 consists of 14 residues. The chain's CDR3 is CASSFGGGAHTQYF. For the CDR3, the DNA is TGTGCCAGCAGCTTTGGCGGGGGGGCCCATACGCAGTATTTT.

The CDR3 DNA reads as TGCGCCAGCAGCCAATCCCGGACAGGGGAGGGAGTCCGTGGCACTGAAGCTTTCTTT. Translating it yields CASSQSRTGEGVRGTEAFF. The rearrangement joins TRBV4-1 to TRBJ1-1; 9 positions agree with TRBD1. Germline loops: CDR1 MGHRA, CDR2 YSYEKL. The V segment lost 2 bases and the J segment 4 bases; nucleotides outside the gene matches: 17. The CDR3 runs 19 residues.

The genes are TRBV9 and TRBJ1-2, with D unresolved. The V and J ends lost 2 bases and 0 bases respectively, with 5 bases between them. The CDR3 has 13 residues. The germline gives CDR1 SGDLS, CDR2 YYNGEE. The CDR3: CASSVLANYGYTF. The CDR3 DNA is TGTGCCAGCAGCGTCCTAGCTAACTATGGCTACACCTTC. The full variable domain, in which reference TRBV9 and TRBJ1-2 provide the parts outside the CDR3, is DSGVTQTPKHLITATGQRVTLRCSPRSGDLSVYWYQQSLDQGLQFLIQYYNGEERAKGNILERFSAQQFPDLHSELNLSSLELGDSALYFCASSVLANYGYTFGSGTRLTVV.

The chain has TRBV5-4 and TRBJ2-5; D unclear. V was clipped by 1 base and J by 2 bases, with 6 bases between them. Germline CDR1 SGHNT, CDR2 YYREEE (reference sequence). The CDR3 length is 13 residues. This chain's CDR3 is CASSLKLQETQYF. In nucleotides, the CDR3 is TGTGCCAGCAGCTTGAAGCTTCAAGAGACCCAGTACTTC.

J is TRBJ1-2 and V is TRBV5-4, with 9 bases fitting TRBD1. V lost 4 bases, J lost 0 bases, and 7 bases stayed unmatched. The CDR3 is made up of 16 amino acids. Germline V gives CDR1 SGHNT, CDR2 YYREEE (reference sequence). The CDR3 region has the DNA TGTGCCAGCAGCGCGGGGGACAGGGAAGCTAACTATGGCTACACCTTC. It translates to CASSAGDREANYGYTF.

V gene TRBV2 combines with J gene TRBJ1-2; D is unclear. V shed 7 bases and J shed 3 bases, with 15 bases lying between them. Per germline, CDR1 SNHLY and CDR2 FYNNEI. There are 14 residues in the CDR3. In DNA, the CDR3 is TGTGCCAGCACCGAAGAAGGAGGCTACTATGGCTACACCTTC. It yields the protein CASTEEGGYYGYTF.

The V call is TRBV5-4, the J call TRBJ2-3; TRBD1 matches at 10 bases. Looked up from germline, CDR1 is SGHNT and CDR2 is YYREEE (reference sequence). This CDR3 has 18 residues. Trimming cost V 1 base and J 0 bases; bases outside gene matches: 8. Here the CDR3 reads CASSLRQGAEGSTDTQYF. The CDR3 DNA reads TGTGCCAGCAGCTTGAGACAGGGGGCAGAGGGGAGCACAGATACGCAGTATTTT.

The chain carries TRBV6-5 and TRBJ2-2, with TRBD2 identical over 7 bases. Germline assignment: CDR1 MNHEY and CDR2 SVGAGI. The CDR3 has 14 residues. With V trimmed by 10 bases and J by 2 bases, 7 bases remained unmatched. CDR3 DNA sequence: TGTGCCATCCAAAGCGGGGTCAACACCGGGGAGCTGTTTTTT. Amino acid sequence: CAIQSGVNTGELFF.

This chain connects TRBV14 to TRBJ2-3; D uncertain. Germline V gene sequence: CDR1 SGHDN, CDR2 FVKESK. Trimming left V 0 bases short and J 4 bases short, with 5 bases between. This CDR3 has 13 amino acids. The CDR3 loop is CASSQDLADTQYF. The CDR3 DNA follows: TGTGCCAGCAGCCAAGATCTTGCAGATACGCAGTATTTT.

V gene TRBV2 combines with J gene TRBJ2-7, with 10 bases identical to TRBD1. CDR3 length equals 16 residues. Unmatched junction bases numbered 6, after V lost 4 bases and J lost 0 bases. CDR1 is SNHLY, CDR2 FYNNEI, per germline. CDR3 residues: CASSGRTGGDSYEQYF. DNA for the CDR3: TGTGCCAGCAGTGGGAGGACAGGGGGGGACTCCTACGAGCAGTACTTC.

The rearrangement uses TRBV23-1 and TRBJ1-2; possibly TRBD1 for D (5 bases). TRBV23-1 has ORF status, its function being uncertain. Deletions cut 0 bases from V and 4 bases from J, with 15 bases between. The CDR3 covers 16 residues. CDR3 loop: CASSQSDRPRVYGYTF. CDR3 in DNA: TGCGCCAGCAGTCAATCGGACCGACCCAGGGTCTATGGCTACACCTTC.

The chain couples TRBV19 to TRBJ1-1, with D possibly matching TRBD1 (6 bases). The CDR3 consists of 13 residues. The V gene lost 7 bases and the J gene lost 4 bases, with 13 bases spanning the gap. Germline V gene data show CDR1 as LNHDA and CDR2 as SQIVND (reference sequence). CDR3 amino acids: CASNRDRLTEAFF. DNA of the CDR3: TGTGCCAGTAACCGTGACAGGCTCACTGAAGCTTTCTTT.